These 27 T cell receptor beta chains were sequenced from one sample in a study of siplizumab effects on memory and regulatory T cells. Libraries were prepared by immunoSEQ multiplex PCR; TCRdb keeps only in-frame clonotypes and omits some of them. The table includes around 95,000 clones, about 91% detected once. The source material was CD4+ T cells sorted from blood. The receptors originated from a human donor in good health.

As for this clone: The junction departs from the called germline gene at one end, perhaps through a read error. The chain employs TRBV7-6 and TRBJ2-2, with TRBD2 matching over 9 bases. The CDR3 loop spans 17 amino acids. CDR1 SGHVS and CDR2 FNYEAQ come from the germline V gene. The CDR3: CASSQKTGLANPGELFF. The CDR3 DNA sequence: TGTGCCAGCAGCCAAAAGACCGGACTAGCGAACCCCGGGGAGCTGTTTTTT.

This rearrangement joins TRBV28 to TRBJ1-5; weak D call: TRBD1 (6 bases). The V gene's germline CDR1 is MDHEN and CDR2 SYDVKM. V shed 11 bases and J shed 4 bases, with 12 bases lying between them. The CDR3 sequence is 12 residues long. The CDR3 loop is CASWQGNQPQHF. DNA for the CDR3: TGTGCCTCCTGGCAGGGGAATCAGCCCCAGCATTTT. Together with reference TRBV28 and TRBJ1-5, the CDR3 gives the full variable domain: DVKVTQSSRYLVKRTGEKVFLECVQDMDHENMFWYRQDPGLGLRLIYFSYDVKMKEKGDIPEGYSVSREKKERFSLILESASTNQTSMYLCASWQGNQPQHFGDGTRLSIL.

The CDR3 DNA reads as TGTGCCAGCAGATCACAGGGGAGCTCCTACAATGAGCAGTTCTTC. This encodes CASRSQGSSYNEQFF. The chain recombines TRBV6-6 with TRBJ2-1; 7 positions agree with TRBD1. CDR3 length: 15 residues. Germline CDR1 reads MNHNY; CDR2 reads SVGAGI (reference sequence). V was clipped by 6 bases and J by 0 bases; unmatched bases: 5.

The chain carries TRBV6-5 and TRBJ1-3, with a tentative D call TRBD1 (6 bases). The CDR3 sequence is 15 residues long. CDR1 and CDR2 from the germline V gene are MNHEY and SVGAGI. V shed 5 bases and J shed 2 bases, with 13 bases lying between them. This CDR3 is CASSPGGGTGNTIYF. In nucleotides, the CDR3 is TGTGCCAGCAGTCCCGGAGGGGGGACTGGAAACACCATATATTTT.

The CDR3 reads CASSPRQKLAGEENEQFF. CDR3 bases: TGTGCCAGCTCACCACGCCAGAAACTAGCGGGGGAAGAGAATGAGCAGTTCTTC. The chain links TRBV18 to TRBJ2-1; TRBD2 matches at 11 bases. Germline V gives CDR1 KGHSH, CDR2 LQKENI. The junction had 12 bases not matched to a gene; V was cut back by 1 base and J by 7 bases. The CDR3 totals 18 residues.

V gene TRBV19 combines with J gene TRBJ1-5; 10 bases fit TRBD1. In germline, CDR1 is LNHDA, CDR2 SQIVND (reference sequence). The V and J ends lost 2 bases and 1 base, in that order; junction bases with no gene match: 11. CDR3 length: 19 amino acids. CDR3: CASSIPGQGLGYSNQPQHF. In DNA, the CDR3 is TGTGCCAGTAGTATACCGGGACAGGGGTTGGGGTACAGCAATCAGCCCCAGCATTTT.

The CDR3 DNA reads as TGTGCCAGCAGTTACTCGACAGGGGTCCTTGCGCAGTATTTT. Amino acids: CASSYSTGVLAQYF. This chain uses TRBV6-5 with TRBJ2-3, with 8 bases matching TRBD1. The V segment lost 0 bases and the J segment 10 bases; nucleotides outside the gene matches: 6. Germline V gene sequence: CDR1 MNHEY, CDR2 SVGAGI. The CDR3 is 14 amino acids.

The rearrangement uses TRBV2 and TRBJ1-1; D is ambiguous. The CDR3 is made up of 12 amino acids. From germline, CDR1 is SNHLY and CDR2 FYNNEI. V shed 4 bases and J shed 1 base, with 4 bases lying between them. The CDR3 DNA reads TGTGCCAGCAGTGGAGGGAACACTGAAGCTTTCTTT. Its protein is CASSGGNTEAFF. The full variable domain, with the rest looked up from reference TRBV2 and TRBJ1-1, is EPEVTQTPSHQVTQMGQEVILRCVPISNHLYFYWYRQILGQKVEFLVSFYNNEISEKSEIFDDQFSVERPDGSNFTLKIRSTKLEDSAMYFCASSGGNTEAFFGQGTRLTVV.

This chain links TRBV18 with TRBJ2-5; D is unresolved. V was clipped by 6 bases and J by 2 bases, with 13 bases between them. The length of the CDR3 is 14 residues. Germline CDR1 KGHSH, CDR2 LQKENI. CDR3 residues: CASSHQAAQETQYF. In DNA, the CDR3 is TGTGCCAGCTCCCACCAGGCAGCACAAGAGACCCAGTACTTC.

The chain couples TRBV7-9 to TRBJ2-2; D might be TRBD2 (7 bases). Per germline, CDR1 SEHNR and CDR2 FQNEAQ (reference sequence). CDR3 length equals 15 residues. Trimming took 0 bases from V and 5 from J, leaving 10 bases between them. CDR3 in amino acids: CASSLAGGPTGELFF. CDR3 DNA sequence: TGTGCCAGCAGCTTAGCCGGGGGGCCTACCGGGGAGCTGTTTTTT.

This clone was counted only a few times. The rearrangement links TRBV10-3 to TRBJ1-1; 8 nucleotides match TRBD1. The germline gives CDR1 ENHRY, CDR2 SYGVKD. The CDR3 is 13 amino acids. The trim removed 7 bases at V and 4 bases at J, leaving 5 bases unmatched. CDR3 in DNA: TGTGCCATCACTCAGGGGGCAGGCACTGAAGCTTTCTTT. Its protein product is CAITQGAGTEAFF.

The chain recombines TRBV6-4 with TRBJ2-7; TRBD2 aligns across 10 bases. V trimming: 4 bases; J trimming: 2 bases; junction bases outside the gene matches: 5. The CDR3 is 15 residues long. Germline values: CDR1 MRHNA, CDR2 SNTAGT. For the CDR3, the DNA is TGTGCCAGCAGTGTTTTAGCGGGGGGTACCTACGAGCAGTACTTC. This codes for CASSVLAGGTYEQYF.

The V gene is TRBV6-5, the J gene TRBJ1-2; 7 bases match TRBD1. Germline-derived CDR1 and CDR2 are MNHEY and SVGAGI. V shed 6 bases and J 7 bases; nucleotides not matched to a gene: 5. The CDR3 extends over 12 amino acids. CDR3 region: CASRTGVLGYTF. Written as DNA, the CDR3 is TGTGCCAGCAGAACAGGGGTCCTTGGCTACACCTTC.

The chain employs TRBV7-2 and TRBJ1-2; 7 positions match TRBD1. The CDR3 length is 14 residues. Losses at the gene ends were 2 bases for V and 6 bases for J; bases not matched to a gene: 6. CDR1 is SGHTA and CDR2 is FQGNSA in the germline V gene. CDR3 sequence (DNA): TGTGCCAGCAGCTTACAAGGGGGCATCGATGGCTACACCTTC. Its translation is CASSLQGGIDGYTF.

The chain uses TRBV9 and TRBJ1-1, with TRBD1 matching 7 bases. Germline V gives CDR1 SGDLS, CDR2 YYNGEE. The CDR3 consists of 15 residues. The ends lost 3 bases at V and 5 bases at J; junction bases unmatched: 10. In nucleotides, the CDR3 is TGTGCCAGCAGCGCAACACAGGGGACGGGGACTGAAGCTTTCTTT. It yields the protein CASSATQGTGTEAFF.

The rearrangement uses TRBV27 and TRBJ1-4, with a possible D match to TRBD1 (5 bases). The germline V and J ends were trimmed by 6 bases and 7 bases, with 24 bases remaining between them. The CDR3 totals 17 residues. In germline, CDR1 is MNHEY, CDR2 SMNVEV (reference sequence). The CDR3 DNA sequence: TGTGCCAGCAGCCCAATGAATCCGGGACGGAGGGCTGAAAAACTGTTTTTT. Translated, it gives CASSPMNPGRRAEKLFF.

This rearrangement joins TRBV13 to TRBJ2-3; the match to TRBD1 covers 9 bases. Per the germline V gene, CDR1 is PRHDT and CDR2 is FYEKMQ (reference sequence). The CDR3 has 16 amino acids. Trimming at V came to 5 bases and at J to 2 bases, leaving 8 bases not matched to a gene. In nucleotides, the CDR3 is TGTGCCAGCAGCGCCCGGGACAGGGAGTTCACAGATACGCAGTATTTT. Translation: CASSARDREFTDTQYF. Full variable domain (outside the CDR3, taken from reference TRBV13 and TRBJ2-3): AAGVIQSPRHLIKEKRETATLKCYPIPRHDTVYWYQQGPGQDPQFLISFYEKMQSDKGSIPDRFSAQQFSDYHSELNMSSLELGDSALYFCASSARDREFTDTQYFGPGTRLTVL.

V gene TRBV20-1 combines with J gene TRBJ2-1, with D unclear. V was trimmed by 2 bases and J by 8 bases, leaving 4 bases between them. The CDR3 is 10 amino acids. Germline V gives CDR1 DFQATT, CDR2 SNEGSKA (reference sequence). This CDR3 reads CSARSYEQFF. The CDR3, as DNA: TGCAGTGCTAGAAGTTATGAGCAGTTCTTC.

This sequence joins TRBV19 and TRBJ2-5, with 12 bases identical to TRBD2. Per germline, CDR1 LNHDA and CDR2 SQIVND (reference sequence). V shed 3 bases, J shed 5 bases, and the junction held 7 bases outside the gene matches. The CDR3 runs 16 residues. CDR3 amino acids: CASSMALAGGRETQYF. The CDR3 DNA is TGTGCCAGTAGTATGGCACTAGCGGGGGGCCGGGAGACCCAGTACTTC.

The DNA of the CDR3 is TGTGCCAGCACCGCGGGGGGGGCGAGCTATGGCTACACCTTC. Protein sequence: CASTAGGASYGYTF. The J gene is TRBJ1-2, the V gene TRBV28; D is possibly TRBD1 (6 bases). V dropped 7 bases and J dropped 4 bases, with 16 bases sitting between them. Germline V CDR1 and CDR2: MDHEN, SYDVKM. The CDR3 is made up of 14 amino acids.

The chain links TRBV19 to TRBJ1-2; D might be TRBD1 (6 bases). Germline V CDR1 and CDR2: LNHDA, SQIVND (reference sequence). V shed 3 bases and J shed 4 bases, with 9 bases lying between them. The CDR3 consists of 13 residues. CDR3: CASSILDSYGYTF. In nucleotides, the CDR3 is TGTGCCAGTAGTATTTTGGACAGCTATGGCTACACCTTC.

The CDR3 sequence is CAVGAGTTDTQYF. The CDR3 region has the DNA TGTGCCGTTGGTGCGGGGACCACAGATACGCAGTATTTT. V usage is TRBV19 and J usage is TRBJ2-3; tentatively, D is TRBD2 (6 bases). Per the germline V gene, CDR1 is LNHDA and CDR2 is SQIVND (reference sequence). The CDR3 has 13 amino acids. V was shortened by 11 bases and J by 2 bases, with 14 bases between the two germline ends.

The CDR3 sequence: CASSLPDLTDTQYF. In DNA form, the CDR3 reads TGCGCCAGCAGCTTACCGGACCTTACAGATACGCAGTATTTT. V is TRBV5-1 and J is TRBJ2-3, with D unclear. The V end was cut by 2 bases, the J end by 3 bases, with 10 bases between. The length of the CDR3 is 14 residues. Germline loops: CDR1 SGHRS, CDR2 YFSETQ.

This clone was seen only once. This rearrangement joins TRBV4-2 to TRBJ2-1, with 7 bases that match TRBD2. CDR1 LGHNA and CDR2 YNFKEQ come from the germline V gene. V lost 0 bases and J lost 6; bases outside the gene matches: 8. The CDR3 contains 16 residues. The CDR3 spells CASSQDMTRTSNEQFF. CDR3 in DNA: TGTGCCAGCAGCCAAGATATGACAAGGACTAGCAATGAGCAGTTCTTC.

The chain links TRBV5-1 to TRBJ2-3; TRBD1 agrees at 9 bases. The CDR3 spans 14 residues. The ends lost 4 bases at V and 5 bases at J; junction bases unmatched: 5. In germline, CDR1 is SGHRS, CDR2 YFSETQ. The CDR3 DNA reads as TGCGCCAGCAGCCTACAGGGGGCGGGAGATACGCAGTATTTT. This encodes CASSLQGAGDTQYF.

This clone came up once. The chain has TRBV7-3 and TRBJ2-3; 10 positions match TRBD2. This CDR3 has 14 amino acids. In germline, CDR1 is SGHTA, CDR2 FQGTGA. J lost 11 bases, V lost 2 bases, and 7 bases had no gene match. This chain's CDR3 is CASSLLAGAGGQYF. CDR3 sequence (DNA): TGTGCCAGCAGCTTACTAGCGGGGGCCGGCGGGCAGTATTTT.

The CDR3 DNA sequence: TGTGCCAGCAGTGAATCGGCAGGGACGCAAGAGACCCAGTACTTC. It encodes CASSESAGTQETQYF. The gene calls are TRBV25-1 and TRBJ2-5, with D possibly called TRBD1 or TRBD2 (5 bases each). Germline CDR1 MGHDK, CDR2 SYGVNS. The CDR3 covers 15 residues. The V end was cut by 1 base, the J end by 2 bases, with 11 bases between.